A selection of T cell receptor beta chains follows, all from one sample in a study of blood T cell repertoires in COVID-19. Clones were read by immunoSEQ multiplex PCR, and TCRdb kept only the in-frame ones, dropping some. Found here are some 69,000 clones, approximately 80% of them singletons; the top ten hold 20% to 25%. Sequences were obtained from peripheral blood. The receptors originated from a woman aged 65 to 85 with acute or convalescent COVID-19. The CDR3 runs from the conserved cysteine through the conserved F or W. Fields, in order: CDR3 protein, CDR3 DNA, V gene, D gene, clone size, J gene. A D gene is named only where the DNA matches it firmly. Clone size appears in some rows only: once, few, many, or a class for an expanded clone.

CDR3aa: CASSEGTRARVF; CDR3nt: TGTGCCAGCAGTGAAGGGACTAGGGCGCGGGTCTTC; v_gene: TRBV6-1; d_gene: TRBD2; abundance: NA; j_gene: TRBJ2-1
CDR3aa: CASRPSGGTEAFF; CDR3nt: TGTGCCAGCAGGCCGTCAGGAGGAACTGAAGCTTTCTTT; v_gene: TRBV25-1; d_gene: NA; abundance: NA; j_gene: TRBJ1-1
CDR3aa: CASSPDRAGNTIYF; CDR3nt: TGTGCCAGCAGCCCGGACAGGGCTGGAAACACCATATATTTT; v_gene: TRBV5-4; d_gene: TRBD1; abundance: NA; j_gene: TRBJ1-3
CDR3aa: CASSPAGPNTGELFF; CDR3nt: TGCGCCAGCAGTCCAGCGGGGCCGAACACCGGGGAGCTGTTTTTT; v_gene: TRBV4-1; d_gene: TRBD2; abundance: NA; j_gene: TRBJ2-2
CDR3aa: CASSPRRTGGNEQFF; CDR3nt: TGTGCCAGCAGCCCCCGTAGGACAGGGGGCAATGAGCAGTTCTTC; v_gene: TRBV9; d_gene: TRBD1; abundance: NA; j_gene: TRBJ2-1
CDR3aa: CASSPPQGGYSGEKLFF; CDR3nt: TGTGCCAGCTCACCACCCCAGGGGGGTTATAGTGGTGAAAAACTGTTTTTT; v_gene: TRBV18; d_gene: TRBD1; abundance: few; j_gene: TRBJ1-4
CDR3aa: CASSQGQGARHEQYF; CDR3nt: TGTGCCAGCAGCCAGGGACAGGGGGCGCGACACGAGCAGTACTTC; v_gene: TRBV5-4; d_gene: TRBD1; abundance: NA; j_gene: TRBJ2-7
CDR3aa: CASSSRQGATETQYF; CDR3nt: TGCGCCAGCAGCTCCCGACAGGGGGCCACAGAGACCCAGTACTTC; v_gene: TRBV5-1; d_gene: TRBD1; abundance: NA; j_gene: TRBJ2-5
CDR3aa: CASSQVSWLAGFQETQYF; CDR3nt: TGTGCCAGCAGCCAAGTGAGTTGGCTAGCGGGCTTTCAAGAGACCCAGTACTTC; v_gene: TRBV3-1/TRBV3-2; d_gene: TRBD2; abundance: NA; j_gene: TRBJ2-5
CDR3aa: CASGEQGTGNTIYF; CDR3nt: TGTGCTAGTGGCGAACAGGGGACCGGAAACACCATATATTTT; v_gene: TRBV12-5; d_gene: TRBD1; abundance: NA; j_gene: TRBJ1-3
CDR3aa: CASRETREAPNTGELFF; CDR3nt: TGTGCCAGTAGAGAAACGCGGGAGGCCCCGAACACCGGGGAGCTGTTTTTT; v_gene: TRBV19; d_gene: TRBD2; abundance: NA; j_gene: TRBJ2-2
CDR3aa: CAWSVAGGGKTQYF; CDR3nt: TGTGCCTGGAGTGTAGCGGGAGGCGGTAAGACCCAGTACTTC; v_gene: TRBV30; d_gene: TRBD2; abundance: once; j_gene: TRBJ2-5
CDR3aa: CAGPGELFF; CDR3nt: TGTGCCGGCCCCGGGGAGCTGTTTTTT; v_gene: TRBV6-6; d_gene: NA; abundance: NA; j_gene: TRBJ2-2
CDR3aa: CATSAKRGSNQPQHF; CDR3nt: TGTGCCACCAGTGCTAAAAGGGGGAGCAATCAGCCCCAGCATTTT; v_gene: TRBV24-1; d_gene: NA; abundance: NA; j_gene: TRBJ1-5
CDR3aa: CASSEFLGTVDNEQFF; CDR3nt: TGTGCCAGCAGTGAATTCCTGGGGACAGTAGACAATGAGCAGTTCTTC; v_gene: TRBV2; d_gene: TRBD1; abundance: medium-sized; j_gene: TRBJ2-1
CDR3aa: CASSIGTGQGAVEQYF; CDR3nt: TGTGCCAGTAGTATAGGGACCGGACAGGGTGCCGTGGAGCAGTACTTC; v_gene: TRBV19; d_gene: TRBD1; abundance: few; j_gene: TRBJ2-7
CDR3aa: CATSDRLGARETQYF; CDR3nt: TGTGCCACCAGTGATCGACTAGGGGCCCGGGAGACCCAGTACTTC; v_gene: TRBV24-1; d_gene: NA; abundance: NA; j_gene: TRBJ2-5
CDR3aa: CASSSDRTGAYTF; CDR3nt: TGTGCCAGCAGCTCCGATCGTACAGGGGCATACACCTTC; v_gene: TRBV7-9; d_gene: TRBD1; abundance: NA; j_gene: TRBJ1-2
CDR3aa: CASTSFGLIGFHEQFF; CDR3nt: TGTGCCAGCACGTCTTTTGGCCTCATTGGCTTCCATGAGCAGTTCTTC; v_gene: TRBV21-1; d_gene: NA; abundance: once; j_gene: TRBJ2-1
CDR3aa: CATKGGHYGYTF; CDR3nt: TGTGCCACGAAAGGGGGCCACTATGGCTACACCTTC; v_gene: TRBV27; d_gene: TRBD1; abundance: NA; j_gene: TRBJ1-2
CDR3aa: CASSLAGGELFF; CDR3nt: TGTGCCAGCAGTTTAGCCGGCGGGGAGCTGTTTTTT; v_gene: TRBV27; d_gene: NA; abundance: NA; j_gene: TRBJ2-2
CDR3aa: CASSSGLNGELFF; CDR3nt: TGCGCCAGCAGCTCTGGGCTAAATGGGGAGCTGTTTTTT; v_gene: TRBV5-1; d_gene: NA; abundance: once; j_gene: TRBJ2-2
CDR3aa: CATYGGSTEAFF; CDR3nt: TGTGCCACGTACGGGGGAAGCACTGAAGCTTTCTTT; v_gene: TRBV27; d_gene: NA; abundance: few; j_gene: TRBJ1-1
CDR3aa: CASSPTGTAYNEQFF; CDR3nt: TGTGCCAGCTCACCCACGGGGACAGCCTACAATGAGCAGTTCTTC; v_gene: TRBV18; d_gene: TRBD1; abundance: NA; j_gene: TRBJ2-1
CDR3aa: CASSDNSPYYYNEQFF; CDR3nt: TGTGCCAGCAGTGACAACTCCCCCTACTACTACAATGAGCAGTTCTTC; v_gene: TRBV2; d_gene: NA; abundance: NA; j_gene: TRBJ2-1
CDR3aa: CASSQGGQGYGYTF; CDR3nt: TGTGCCAGCAGCCAAGGGGGACAGGGTTATGGCTACACCTTC; v_gene: TRBV3-1/TRBV3-2; d_gene: TRBD1; abundance: NA; j_gene: TRBJ1-2
CDR3aa: CASSEASSRVYEQFF; CDR3nt: TGTGCCAGCAGTGAAGCTTCGTCGAGGGTCTATGAGCAGTTCTTC; v_gene: TRBV6-1; d_gene: NA; abundance: NA; j_gene: TRBJ2-1
CDR3aa: CASAPWTGGAGNQPQHF; CDR3nt: TGTGCTAGTGCCCCATGGACAGGGGGCGCGGGCAATCAGCCCCAGCATTTT; v_gene: TRBV12-5; d_gene: TRBD1; abundance: NA; j_gene: TRBJ1-5
CDR3aa: CASSQDGDRGPTQYF; CDR3nt: TGTGCCAGCAGCCAAGATGGAGACAGGGGGCCCACGCAGTATTTT; v_gene: TRBV3-1/TRBV3-2; d_gene: TRBD1; abundance: NA; j_gene: TRBJ2-3
CDR3aa: CATSGPYEQYF; CDR3nt: TGTGCCACTAGCGGCCCCTACGAGCAGTACTTC; v_gene: TRBV10-3; d_gene: TRBD2; abundance: NA; j_gene: TRBJ2-7
CDR3aa: CASSTGTGGGANVLTF; CDR3nt: TGTGCCAGCAGTACCGGGACAGGGGGTGGGGCCAACGTCCTGACTTTC; v_gene: TRBV2; d_gene: TRBD1; abundance: NA; j_gene: TRBJ2-6